The clone carrying this T cell receptor (beta chain) is a singleton in its sample. What it binds is not known. The data were taken from a study of OX40 agonist ivuxolimab in advanced cancers. The overall study: Ivuxolimab was administered intravenously to patients at 0.01 to 10 mg/kg every 2 weeks. Treatment received earlier with anti-PD-1, anti-PD-L1 or anti-CTLA-4 agents was allowed, and 40% had some.

General study results and limits: CD4+ T cells averaged fewer expanded clones than CD8+ T cells.

Sequencing used immunoSEQ multiplex PCR; TCRdb keeps in-frame clones, though not all of them. The sample lists 55,000 to 65,000 clones, 82% seen once, with approximately 0.49% in the top ten. The germline CDR1 and CDR2 sequences are SGHDN and FVKESK. CDR3 length: 13 amino acids. Trimming took off 9 bases at V and 4 bases at J, with 13 bases between the two ends. The sample was CD4+ or CD8+ T cells sorted from blood, taken in a trial of the OX40 agonist ivuxolimab. The chain recombines TRBV14 with TRBJ1-5; D is unclear. This TCR was recovered from an adult with an advanced solid tumor such as melanoma, head and neck, liver or kidney cancer. The CDR3 spells CASGQAINQPQHF. CDR3 in DNA: TGTGCCAGTGGGCAGGCGATTAATCAGCCCCAGCATTTT.